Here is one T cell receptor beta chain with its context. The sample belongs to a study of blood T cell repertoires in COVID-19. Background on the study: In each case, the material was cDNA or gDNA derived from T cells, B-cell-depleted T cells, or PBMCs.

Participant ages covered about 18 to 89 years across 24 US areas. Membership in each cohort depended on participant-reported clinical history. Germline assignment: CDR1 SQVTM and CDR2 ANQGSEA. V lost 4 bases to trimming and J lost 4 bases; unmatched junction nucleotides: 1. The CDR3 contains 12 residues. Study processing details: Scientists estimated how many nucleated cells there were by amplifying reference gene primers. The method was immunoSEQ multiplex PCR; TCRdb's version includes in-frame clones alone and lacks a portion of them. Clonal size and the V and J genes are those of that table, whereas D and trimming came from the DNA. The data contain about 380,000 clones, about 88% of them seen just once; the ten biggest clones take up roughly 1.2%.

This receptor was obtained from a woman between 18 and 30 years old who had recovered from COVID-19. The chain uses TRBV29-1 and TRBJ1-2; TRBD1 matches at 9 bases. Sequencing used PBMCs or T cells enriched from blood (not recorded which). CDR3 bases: TGCAGCGTTGTGACAGGGGGCTATGGCTACACCTTC. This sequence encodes CSVVTGGYGYTF.